Listed below are T cell receptor beta chains from one sample, sequenced in a study of blood T cell repertoires in COVID-19. Produced via immunoSEQ multiplex PCR; TCRdb's table is partial and in-frame only. The sample shows approximately 50,000 clones, 82% of them seen only once. Specimen: peripheral blood. Receptors originate from an elderly man with COVID-19, enrolled during active disease. CDR3s leave out the opening cysteine and the closing phenylalanine or tryptophan. Each record gives: J gene, V gene, D gene, CDR3 protein. A D gene is named only where the DNA matches it firmly.

j_gene: TRBJ1-2; v_gene: TRBV30; d_gene: .; CDR3aa: AWSVSRANYGYT
j_gene: TRBJ1-2; v_gene: TRBV24-1; d_gene: .; CDR3aa: ATSDLDSAGGYT
j_gene: TRBJ1-1; v_gene: TRBV21-1; d_gene: .; CDR3aa: ASSRGGGPGSWGTEAF
j_gene: TRBJ1-2; v_gene: TRBV6-5; d_gene: TRBD1; CDR3aa: ASRADRVNGYT
j_gene: TRBJ2-3; v_gene: TRBV18; d_gene: TRBD2; CDR3aa: ASSTTSGATDTQY
j_gene: TRBJ1-4; v_gene: TRBV5-6; d_gene: .; CDR3aa: ASSLRTEQATNEKLF
j_gene: TRBJ1-6; v_gene: TRBV27; d_gene: .; CDR3aa: ASRSDVGAFRSPLH
j_gene: TRBJ1-5; v_gene: TRBV2; d_gene: .; CDR3aa: ASRLTAAGNQPQH
j_gene: TRBJ1-2; v_gene: TRBV6-2/TRBV6-3; d_gene: .; CDR3aa: ASNPRGYGYT
j_gene: TRBJ1-1; v_gene: TRBV7-8; d_gene: .; CDR3aa: ASSPGRVEAF
j_gene: TRBJ1-2; v_gene: TRBV19; d_gene: .; CDR3aa: ASSIDRPGRPQGGGYT
j_gene: TRBJ1-5; v_gene: TRBV2; d_gene: .; CDR3aa: ASSGDSPTRPQH
j_gene: TRBJ1-5; v_gene: TRBV5-1; d_gene: .; CDR3aa: ASSLGTDGDQPQH
j_gene: TRBJ2-2; v_gene: TRBV2; d_gene: TRBD1; CDR3aa: ARTRGQSNTGELF
j_gene: TRBJ1-2; v_gene: TRBV7-8; d_gene: .; CDR3aa: ASSREGESYGYT
j_gene: TRBJ1-5; v_gene: TRBV2; d_gene: .; CDR3aa: ASSDRASNQPQH
j_gene: TRBJ1-4; v_gene: TRBV29-1; d_gene: .; CDR3aa: SVEPVEGNEKLF
j_gene: TRBJ2-5; v_gene: TRBV5-6; d_gene: TRBD1; CDR3aa: ASSLVTGAVGTQY
j_gene: TRBJ2-4; v_gene: TRBV27; d_gene: TRBD2; CDR3aa: ASSYGSSSGRGIQY
j_gene: TRBJ2-1; v_gene: TRBV11-2; d_gene: TRBD1; CDR3aa: ASSLVSGQGENEQF
j_gene: TRBJ1-5; v_gene: TRBV24-1; d_gene: .; CDR3aa: ATSDFSGFGNQPQH
j_gene: TRBJ1-1; v_gene: TRBV10-1; d_gene: .; CDR3aa: ASSDGGGTEAF
j_gene: TRBJ1-1; v_gene: TRBV5-4; d_gene: .; CDR3aa: ASSASQGTEAF
j_gene: TRBJ2-7; v_gene: TRBV9; d_gene: TRBD1; CDR3aa: ASSVAGGTGGNEQY
j_gene: TRBJ2-3; v_gene: TRBV7-6; d_gene: TRBD2; CDR3aa: ASSLGSGGAFDTQY
j_gene: TRBJ2-3; v_gene: TRBV6-5; d_gene: TRBD1; CDR3aa: ASSYTRQGATDTQY
j_gene: TRBJ2-3; v_gene: TRBV15; d_gene: TRBD2; CDR3aa: ATRASGTSFTDTQY
j_gene: TRBJ1-4; v_gene: TRBV2; d_gene: .; CDR3aa: ASRKEDSHEKLF
j_gene: TRBJ1-1; v_gene: TRBV28; d_gene: .; CDR3aa: ASSGRPEAF
j_gene: TRBJ2-1; v_gene: TRBV27; d_gene: .; CDR3aa: ASSSGSSSYNEQF
j_gene: TRBJ1-1; v_gene: TRBV19; d_gene: .; CDR3aa: ASSDTGTNTEAF
j_gene: TRBJ2-7; v_gene: TRBV6-5; d_gene: .; CDR3aa: ASSYAGTPLGEQY
j_gene: TRBJ2-2; v_gene: TRBV9; d_gene: TRBD1; CDR3aa: ASSIGTVNTGELF
j_gene: TRBJ2-1; v_gene: TRBV27; d_gene: TRBD2; CDR3aa: ASSKTSGHPSYNEQF
j_gene: TRBJ2-1; v_gene: TRBV7-2; d_gene: .; CDR3aa: ASSLAGAGDEQF
j_gene: TRBJ1-4; v_gene: TRBV7-9; d_gene: .; CDR3aa: ASSSYEKLF
j_gene: TRBJ2-2; v_gene: TRBV4-3; d_gene: TRBD2; CDR3aa: ASHGSGAAGGELF
j_gene: TRBJ2-1; v_gene: TRBV7-9; d_gene: TRBD2; CDR3aa: ASSLGGKEGNEQF
j_gene: TRBJ2-2; v_gene: TRBV11-2; d_gene: TRBD1; CDR3aa: ASSAPGGMGELF
j_gene: TRBJ1-1; v_gene: TRBV18; d_gene: TRBD1; CDR3aa: ASSPGTGGGTEAF
j_gene: TRBJ1-2; v_gene: TRBV4-3; d_gene: .; CDR3aa: ASSQAWSTVSYGYT
j_gene: TRBJ1-2; v_gene: TRBV4-1; d_gene: .; CDR3aa: ASSPGQGTNYGYT
j_gene: TRBJ1-3; v_gene: TRBV18; d_gene: .; CDR3aa: ASSPLSGNTIY
j_gene: TRBJ2-7; v_gene: TRBV28; d_gene: TRBD1; CDR3aa: ASNPPGVYRGRAYEQY
j_gene: TRBJ1-3; v_gene: TRBV5-5; d_gene: .; CDR3aa: ASRSPGGVGNTIY
j_gene: TRBJ2-3; v_gene: TRBV10-3; d_gene: .; CDR3aa: AISTRDIFTQY
j_gene: TRBJ2-2; v_gene: TRBV24-1; d_gene: TRBD1; CDR3aa: ATSQVRGQGGELF
j_gene: TRBJ1-6; v_gene: TRBV2; d_gene: TRBD1; CDR3aa: ASSQQGGSYNSPLH
j_gene: TRBJ1-2; v_gene: TRBV28; d_gene: .; CDR3aa: ASSLRAGDGYT